These 27 T cell receptor beta chains came from one sample sequenced in a study of blood T cell repertoires in COVID-19. Data came from immunoSEQ multiplex PCR; TCRdb stores just in-frame clones and leaves some out. The data contain around 300,000 clones, approximately 89% of them singletons. Input material: peripheral blood. Source of these receptors: a woman aged 30 to 39 with COVID-19, enrolled during active disease.

The J gene is TRBJ1-1, the V gene TRBV30; possible D gene TRBD1, 5 bases. The CDR3 has 14 residues. Germline V gives CDR1 GTSNPN, CDR2 SVGIG (reference sequence). V dropped 4 bases and J dropped 1 base, with 13 bases sitting between them. The CDR3 DNA sequence: TGTGCCTGGACCCCCGGGGGAAGGAACACTGAAGCTTTCTTT. Translation: CAWTPGGRNTEAFF.

The chain carries TRBV7-9 and TRBJ2-3; D possibly corresponds to TRBD2 (6 bases). The CDR3 loop spans 15 amino acids. CDR1 is SEHNR and CDR2 is FQNEAQ in the germline V gene (reference sequence). Trimming took 6 bases from V and 1 from J, leaving 14 bases between them. For the CDR3, the DNA is TGTGCCAGCAGTATCCTAGGGACTGGCACAGATACGCAGTATTTT. Its translation is CASSILGTGTDTQYF.

V gene TRBV9 combines with J gene TRBJ1-2, with D possibly TRBD1 on 6 matching bases. CDR3 length equals 14 residues. V lost 2 bases and J 7 bases, leaving 15 bases between the germline ends. Germline CDR1 is SGDLS and CDR2 is YYNGEE. The CDR3 protein is CASSVMQGFGGYTF. The CDR3 region has the DNA TGTGCCAGCAGCGTCATGCAGGGGTTTGGTGGCTACACCTTC.

The chain carries TRBV5-4 and TRBJ1-2, with D possibly TRBD1 on 6 matching bases. The CDR3 has 13 amino acids. Per the germline V gene, CDR1 is SGHNT and CDR2 is YYREEE (reference sequence). The V gene lost 2 bases and the J gene lost 10 bases, with 15 bases spanning the gap. The CDR3 loop reads CASSLQGESYYTF. CDR3 DNA: TGTGCCAGCAGCTTACAGGGAGAGAGCTACTACACCTTC.

The chain links TRBV9 to TRBJ1-1; D perhaps matches TRBD1 (6 bases). V shed 3 bases and J shed 0 bases, with 15 bases lying between them. Germline CDR1 is SGDLS and CDR2 is YYNGEE. This CDR3 has 16 residues. The CDR3, as DNA: TGTGCCAGCAGCGCCAGGGGCGCCTCCCTGAACACTGAAGCTTTCTTT. As protein: CASSARGASLNTEAFF.

This chain connects TRBV2 to TRBJ1-5; D is perhaps TRBD1 (5 bases). Trimming took 0 bases from V and 3 from J, leaving 9 bases between them. The CDR3 consists of 15 residues. CDR1 is SNHLY and CDR2 is FYNNEI in the germline V gene. This CDR3 reads CASSEAQGPNQPQHF. The CDR3, as DNA: TGTGCCAGCAGTGAAGCCCAGGGTCCCAATCAGCCCCAGCATTTT. The whole variable domain, remainder taken from reference TRBV2 and TRBJ1-5, is EPEVTQTPSHQVTQMGQEVILRCVPISNHLYFYWYRQILGQKVEFLVSFYNNEISEKSEIFDDQFSVERPDGSNFTLKIRSTKLEDSAMYFCASSEAQGPNQPQHFGDGTRLSIL.

CDR3 protein: CASSVVRGRYEQYF. The CDR3 coding sequence is TGTGCCAGCAGTGTGGTCAGGGGTAGGTACGAGCAGTACTTC. The chain joins TRBV27 to TRBJ2-7; D may be TRBD1 (6 bases). The germline V gene encodes CDR1 MNHEY and CDR2 SMNVEV (reference sequence). This CDR3 has 14 amino acids. Deletions cut 5 bases from V and 4 bases from J, with 15 bases between.

The rearrangement links TRBV5-1 to TRBJ2-1; tentative D call: TRBD1 (5 bases). CDR3 length equals 14 residues. Trimming took off 1 base at V and 6 bases at J, with 11 bases between the two ends. CDR1 SGHRS and CDR2 YFSETQ come from the germline V gene. The CDR3 spells CASSLQGIRNEQFF. CDR3 DNA: TGCGCCAGCAGCTTGCAGGGTATTCGCAATGAGCAGTTCTTC.

The rearrangement joins TRBV27 to TRBJ1-5, with TRBD1 identical over 8 bases. CDR1 MNHEY and CDR2 SMNVEV come from the germline V gene (reference sequence). Trimming cost V 2 bases and J 4 bases; bases outside gene matches: 4. The CDR3 has 15 residues. The CDR3 nucleotides are TGTGCCAGCAGTTTAAACCGACAGGGGAATCAGCCCCAGCATTTT. Amino acids: CASSLNRQGNQPQHF.

A few counts support this clone. The CDR3 sequence: CASSPSGTGAEAFF. The CDR3 bases are TGTGCCAGCTCACCATCGGGGACAGGGGCTGAAGCTTTCTTT. J is TRBJ1-1 and V is TRBV18; 10 bases agree with TRBD1. Per the germline V gene, CDR1 is KGHSH and CDR2 is LQKENI. V was clipped by 2 bases and J by 6 bases; unmatched bases: 3. The length of the CDR3 is 14 residues.

The genes are TRBV10-3 and TRBJ1-2; TRBD1 agrees at 9 bases. The J segment lost 6 bases and the V segment lost 2 bases, leaving 4 bases of the junction unmatched. In germline, CDR1 is ENHRY, CDR2 SYGVKD. CDR3 size: 14 residues. In DNA, the CDR3 is TGTGCCATCAGTGAGGGACAGGGGCACGATGGCTACACCTTC. It is translated as CAISEGQGHDGYTF.

This chain connects TRBV5-1 to TRBJ1-1; the match to TRBD1 covers 7 bases. CDR3 length: 14 residues. Per the germline V gene, CDR1 is SGHRS and CDR2 is YFSETQ. The trim removed 3 bases at V and 4 bases at J, leaving 6 bases unmatched. The chain's CDR3 is CASSSQGGPTEAFF. The CDR3 DNA reads TGCGCCAGCAGCTCGCAGGGGGGTCCCACTGAAGCTTTCTTT.

The chain joins TRBV5-6 to TRBJ2-1, with TRBD2 matching over 9 bases. The CDR3 extends over 17 amino acids. Germline V CDR1 and CDR2: SGHDT, YYEEEE. J gave up 6 bases and V 0 bases, and 10 bases lay outside the gene matches. In DNA, the CDR3 is TGTGCCAGCAGCTTGGAGTTAGGCGGGACTAGCATCAATGAGCAGTTCTTC. Amino acids: CASSLELGGTSINEQFF.

The chain uses TRBV6-1 and TRBJ1-2, with 11 bases lining up with TRBD1. This CDR3 comprises 16 residues. CDR1 is MNHNS and CDR2 is SASEGT in the germline V gene. V dropped 3 bases and J dropped 2; count of bases not matched to a gene: 5. The CDR3 bases are TGTGCCAGCAGTGACACCGGGACAGGGGGAAACTATGGCTACACCTTC. As protein: CASSDTGTGGNYGYTF.

The rearrangement joins TRBV3-1 (or the pseudogene TRBV3-2) to TRBJ2-1; TRBD2 matches at 14 bases. The V gene's germline CDR1 is LGHDT and CDR2 YNNKEL (reference sequence). The V and J ends lost 6 bases and 5 bases, in that order; junction bases with no gene match: 3. This CDR3 contains 15 residues. CDR3 in amino acids: CASSRLAGGNNEQFF. The CDR3 nucleotides are TGTGCCAGCAGTAGACTAGCGGGAGGGAACAATGAGCAGTTCTTC.

The chain joins TRBV6-1 to TRBJ1-6; D not resolved. Germline CDR1 reads MNHNS; CDR2 reads SASEGT. The CDR3 is made up of 15 amino acids. Trimming took off 2 bases at V and 7 bases at J, with 12 bases between the two ends. For the CDR3, the DNA is TGTGCCAGCAGTGAAAATGTGTCAGGCAATTCACCCCTCCACTTT. Protein sequence: CASSENVSGNSPLHF.

This chain joins TRBV3-1 (or the pseudogene TRBV3-2) and TRBJ2-7, with 7 nucleotides matching TRBD2. V lost 4 bases to trimming and J lost 7 bases; unmatched junction nucleotides: 13. Germline CDR1 LGHDT, CDR2 YNNKEL (reference sequence). CDR3 length: 15 residues. The CDR3 DNA reads as TGTGCCAGCAGCCCCCCGGTTTCGGGAGCGGGGGAGCAGTACTTC. Its protein product is CASSPPVSGAGEQYF.

The chain couples TRBV11-2 to TRBJ1-1; 7 bases align to TRBD1. Looked up from germline, CDR1 is SGHAT and CDR2 is FQNNGV. The V segment lost 1 base and the J segment 2 bases; nucleotides outside the gene matches: 4. The CDR3 extends over 15 amino acids. CDR3 DNA: TGTGCCAGCAGCTTAGCGGCAGGGGGAAACACTGAAGCTTTCTTT. It translates to CASSLAAGGNTEAFF.

The V call is TRBV19, the J call TRBJ1-4; D gene unclear. The CDR3 has 14 residues. Germline V gene data show CDR1 as LNHDA and CDR2 as SQIVND (reference sequence). V dropped 5 bases and J dropped 6 bases, with 13 bases sitting between them. This CDR3 is CASSSRDTHEKLFF. The CDR3 coding sequence is TGTGCCAGTAGTTCCAGAGACACCCATGAAAAACTGTTTTTT.

V is TRBV5-4 and J is TRBJ2-1; 12 bases map to TRBD2. The CDR3 extends over 15 amino acids. V was pared by 0 bases and J by 6 bases, with 1 base of the junction left unmatched. Germline CDR1 reads SGHNT; CDR2 reads YYREEE (reference sequence). The CDR3 DNA reads as TGTGCCAGCAGCTTGGGACTAGCGGGAGCCAATGAGCAGTTCTTC. Translation gives CASSLGLAGANEQFF.

The J gene is TRBJ2-5, the V gene TRBV24-1, with 8 positions matching TRBD2. In germline, CDR1 is KGHDR, CDR2 SFDVKD. Losses at the gene ends were 3 bases for V and 2 bases for J; bases not matched to a gene: 16. CDR3 length: 19 amino acids. CDR3 nucleotides: TGTGCCACCAGTGATCCCGTAGGGGATCTAGCGGGCTCACAAGAGACCCAGTACTTC. Its translation: CATSDPVGDLAGSQETQYF.

The chain employs TRBV6-5 and TRBJ1-5; TRBD1 might be the D (5 bases). From germline, CDR1 is MNHEY and CDR2 SVGAGI. This CDR3 comprises 15 residues. V was trimmed by 5 bases and J by 4 bases, leaving 15 bases between them. The CDR3 loop is CASSSRQSFNQPQHF. DNA of the CDR3: TGTGCCAGCAGTAGCCGACAGAGCTTTAATCAGCCCCAGCATTTT.

The gene calls are TRBV6-4 and TRBJ2-1, with D perhaps TRBD1 (5 bases). This CDR3 is 16 amino acids long. V was clipped by 7 bases and J by 0 bases, with 16 bases between them. Germline lookup yields CDR1 MRHNA and CDR2 SNTAGT. This CDR3 reads CASTRQRLCSYNEQFF. The CDR3 DNA is TGTGCCAGCACCCGACAGCGCCTTTGCTCCTACAATGAGCAGTTCTTC.

V usage is TRBV5-8 and J usage is TRBJ1-1, with D perhaps matching TRBD1 (6 bases). Trimming removed 5 bases at V and 5 bases at J, with 13 bases between. Germline V lookup: CDR1 SGHTS, CDR2 YDEGEE. The CDR3 length is 13 residues. CDR3 in amino acids: CASRGGLWTEAFF. CDR3 nucleotide sequence: TGTGCCAGCAGGGGGGGGCTATGGACTGAAGCTTTCTTT.

The V gene is TRBV11-1, the J gene TRBJ1-2; D unclear. The CDR3 is 12 residues long. From germline, CDR1 is SGHAT and CDR2 FQDESV (reference sequence). Trimming pared 6 bases from V and 1 base from J, leaving 6 bases between. CDR3: CASSFSNYGYTF. In nucleotides, the CDR3 is TGTGCCAGCAGTTTCAGTAACTATGGCTACACCTTC.

V usage is TRBV7-6 and J usage is TRBJ1-3, with TRBD1 matching 10 bases. Germline assignment: CDR1 SGHVS and CDR2 FNYEAQ. V dropped 1 base and J dropped 9; count of bases not matched to a gene: 6. The CDR3 spans 15 residues. The CDR3 DNA follows: TGTGCCAGCAGCTTAGAGACAGGGGGCCGGTCCACCATATATTTT. It translates to CASSLETGGRSTIYF.

J is TRBJ2-2 and V is TRBV9; the match to TRBD2 covers 8 bases. With 6 bases clipped from V and 4 bases from J, the junction kept 11 bases outside the gene matches. The CDR3 is 16 amino acids. Germline CDR1 reads SGDLS; CDR2 reads YYNGEE. The CDR3 DNA is TGTGCCAGCACGCCGCCGGGCAGCGGGAGCACCGGGGAGCTGTTTTTT. Translated: CASTPPGSGSTGELFF.